This entry lists 11 T cell receptor beta chains sequenced from one sample in a study of T cells after yellow fever vaccination. TCRdb re-analysed the 5' RACE reads in MiXCR, keeping a single row per CDR3 protein. The data show 340,000 or so distinct CDR3 sequences, with under 15% seen just once and 3.2% held by the top ten. The material sequenced was CD4+ T cells sorted from PBMCs, taken 15 days after the yellow fever booster vaccination. These receptors were obtained from a man aged 18 to 35 who received the YFV17D yellow fever vaccine.

This clonotype was counted once. The rearrangement joins TRBV7-9 to TRBJ1-2, with a tentative D call TRBD1 (5 bases). The germline gives CDR1 SEHNR, CDR2 FQNEAQ (reference sequence). V gave up 2 bases and J gave up 3 bases, with 13 bases separating them. CDR3 length equals 15 residues. DNA for the CDR3: TGTGCCAGCAGCTTACTAACGTCAGGGTACTATGGCTACACCTTC. This encodes CASSLLTSGYYGYTF. The full variable domain, completed using reference TRBV7-9 and TRBJ1-2, is DTGVSQNPRHKITKRGQNVTFRCDPISEHNRLYWYRQTLGQGPEFLTYFQNEAQLEKSRLLSDRFSAERPKGSFSTLEIQRTEQGDSAMYLCASSLLTSGYYGYTFGSGTRLTVV.

The CDR3 DNA sequence: TGCAGTGCTAGCGGGGGGGTCTTAGAGACCCAGTACTTC. It is translated as CSASGGVLETQYF. This rearrangement joins TRBV20-1 to TRBJ2-5, with 8 bases matching TRBD2. Per the germline V gene, CDR1 is DFQATT and CDR2 is SNEGSKA (reference sequence). The CDR3 spans 13 residues. V was pared by 3 bases and J by 4 bases, with 4 bases of the junction left unmatched.

The chain couples TRBV10-1 to TRBJ2-1; TRBD1 agrees at 11 bases. This CDR3 has 15 residues. In germline, CDR1 is WNHNN, CDR2 SYGVQD (reference sequence). The V segment lost 6 bases and the J segment 8 bases; nucleotides outside the gene matches: 9. CDR3 bases: TGCGCCAGCAGCATGGGGACAGGGGGTTTCGATGAGCAGTTCTTC. This sequence encodes CASSMGTGGFDEQFF.

This clonotype was observed a few times. This chain uses TRBV1 with TRBJ2-5; the table calls TRBD2, which could not be checked here. TRBV1 is reported as a pseudogene. The CDR3 consists of 17 residues. This CDR3 reads CTSSPRGLVGGQETQYF. DNA of the CDR3: TGCACCAGCAGCCCCCGTGGACTGGTGGGGGGTCAAGAGACCCAGTACTTC.

In this sample, this clonotype turned up a few times. This sequence joins TRBV18 and TRBJ2-2; a possible D gene is TRBD1 (5 bases). The CDR3 extends over 14 amino acids. Germline V lookup: CDR1 KGHSH, CDR2 LQKENI. V gave up 3 bases and J gave up 2 bases, with 7 bases separating them. The CDR3 is CASSPQGNTGELFF. CDR3 nucleotides: TGTGCCAGCTCACCTCAGGGAAACACCGGGGAGCTGTTTTTT.

This clonotype was counted a few times. The chain joins TRBV20-1 to TRBJ2-7; 7 bases match TRBD1. The CDR3 loop spans 13 amino acids. V lost 7 bases and J lost 9; bases outside the gene matches: 15. Germline CDR1 reads DFQATT; CDR2 reads SNEGSKA (reference sequence). CDR3 nucleotides: TGCAGTGGGTTAGACAGGGATTTTCTCGGGCAGTACTTC. Translated: CSGLDRDFLGQYF.

V usage is TRBV20-1 and J usage is TRBJ1-1; D perhaps matches TRBD1 (6 bases). The CDR3 extends over 16 amino acids. The germline V and J ends were trimmed by 1 base and 3 bases, with 18 bases remaining between them. The germline gives CDR1 DFQATT, CDR2 SNEGSKA (reference sequence). The CDR3 region has the DNA TGCAGTGCTAGAGCAGCCGGACATAAGGGGGACACTGAAGCTTTCTTT. As protein: CSARAAGHKGDTEAFF.

This clonotype was observed a few times. The chain recombines TRBV5-6 with TRBJ1-4; tentative D call: TRBD1 (5 bases). Germline CDR1 SGHDT, CDR2 YYEEEE. This CDR3 is 16 amino acids long. The V end was cut by 4 bases, the J end by 7 bases, with 20 bases between. The chain's CDR3 is CASSRKGTARSEKLFF. As DNA, the CDR3 is TGTGCCAGCAGCCGTAAAGGGACGGCTCGGAGTGAAAAACTGTTTTTT. The full variable domain, with the rest looked up from reference TRBV5-6 and TRBJ1-4, is DAGVTQSPTHLIKTRGQQVTLRCSPKSGHDTVSWYQQALGQGPQFIFQYYEEEERQRGNFPDRFSGHQFPNYSSELNVNALLLGDSALYLCASSRKGTARSEKLFFGSGTQLSVL.

The table lists this clonotype with a few counts. This chain uses TRBV12-3 or TRBV12-4 with TRBJ1-2; 9 bases fit TRBD1. V dropped 8 bases and J dropped 6; count of bases not matched to a gene: 13. CDR3 length: 15 residues. The CDR3 loop is CASGFGTGMKDGYTF. CDR3 nucleotide sequence: TGTGCCAGCGGCTTCGGGACAGGGATGAAGGATGGCTACACCTTC.

This clonotype was detected a few times. This chain connects TRBV7-2 to TRBJ1-1, with a possible D match to TRBD1 (5 bases). The CDR3 covers 14 residues. V dropped 7 bases and J dropped 6 bases, with 18 bases sitting between them. Germline CDR1 is SGHTA and CDR2 is FQGNSA. The CDR3, as DNA: TGTGCCAGCAAAACACGGGGCTACGAGGCTGAAGCTTTCTTT. This gives the protein CASKTRGYEAEAFF.

On this clonotype: A clone one base away is much larger, so this may be a read error. This rearrangement joins TRBV6-5 to TRBJ2-1, with D unresolved. CDR1 and CDR2 from the germline V gene are MNHEY and SVGAGI. The CDR3 spans 11 residues. With 6 bases removed from V and 5 bases from J, the gap between germline ends came to 5 bases. The DNA for the CDR3 is TGTGCCAGCAGGCTCCACAATGAGCAGTTCTTC. Amino acids: CASRLHNEQFF.